These 30 T cell receptor beta chains were sequenced from one sample in a study of blood T cell repertoires in COVID-19 (dated by TCRdb to about 2020). Libraries were constructed by the immunoSEQ multiplex PCR assay. TCRdb mirrors the immuneACCESS table, restricted to in-frame sequences. Some clones are absent from its copies; in checked studies, under half trace to an unresolved V gene, and the reason for the others is unknown. This sample holds more than 90,000 clones; approximately 81% were observed only once. 38% of the sample is held by the ten biggest clonotypes. Sequences were obtained from peripheral blood. Every receptor here comes from a man aged 80 or over with acute or convalescent COVID-19.

This clone was seen once. The chain has TRBV18 and TRBJ2-7, with D possibly being TRBD2 (6 bases). Germline CDR1 and CDR2: KGHSH and LQKENI. The CDR3 consists of 16 residues. Trimming took 3 bases from V and 4 from J, leaving 19 bases between them. CDR3 sequence: CASSPRTGDGSYEQYF. The CDR3, as DNA: TGTGCCAGCTCACCGAGGACGGGAGACGGGAGTTACGAGCAGTACTTC.

The chain has TRBV4-2 and TRBJ1-1, with D hard to call. V lost 4 bases and J lost 1, with 13 bases in between. Germline V gene data show CDR1 as LGHNA and CDR2 as YNFKEQ. The CDR3 covers 15 residues. CDR3 sequence reads: CASSPITGENTEAFF. The CDR3 DNA follows: TGTGCCAGCAGCCCCATAACCGGGGAGAACACTGAAGCTTTCTTT.

CDR3 DNA: TGTGCCATCAGTGAGGGGGGGGGATATTCTGGCTACACCTTC. It is translated as CAISEGGGYSGYTF. The V gene is TRBV10-3, the J gene TRBJ1-2; D perhaps matches TRBD1 (5 bases). Trimming shortened V by 2 bases and J by 7 bases, and 14 bases separated the two germline ends. Germline values: CDR1 ENHRY, CDR2 SYGVKD. This CDR3 has 14 amino acids.

The chain links TRBV5-1 to TRBJ1-5, with TRBD1 matching over 7 bases. CDR1 is SGHRS, CDR2 YFSETQ, per germline. V lost 4 bases to trimming and J lost 0 bases; unmatched junction nucleotides: 7. The length of the CDR3 is 16 residues. This chain's CDR3 is CASSHGTVISNQPQHF. As DNA, the CDR3 is TGCGCCAGCAGCCACGGGACAGTTATTAGCAATCAGCCCCAGCATTTT.

V gene TRBV29-1 combines with J gene TRBJ1-1; D is perhaps TRBD1 (6 bases). The CDR3 consists of 11 residues. Trimming took 4 bases from V and 6 from J, leaving 9 bases between them. CDR1 and CDR2 from the germline V gene are SQVTM and ANQGSEA. DNA of the CDR3: TGCAGCGTTGCAACAGGGCCTGAAGCTTTCTTT. Its protein product is CSVATGPEAFF.

This clone was detected once. V is TRBV5-4 and J is TRBJ1-2, with D unclear. Trimming left V 0 bases short and J 2 bases short, with 11 bases between. The germline CDR1 and CDR2 sequences are SGHNT and YYREEE (reference sequence). The CDR3 loop spans 15 amino acids. CDR3 in amino acids: CASSLEAQVNYGYTF. CDR3 sequence (DNA): TGTGCCAGCAGCTTGGAGGCGCAGGTGAACTATGGCTACACCTTC. The variable domain in full, with the rest retrieved from reference TRBV5-4 and TRBJ1-2, is ETGVTQSPTHLIKTRGQQVTLRCSSQSGHNTVSWYQQALGQGPQFIFQYYREEENGRGNFPPRFSGLQFPNYSSELNVNALELDDSALYLCASSLEAQVNYGYTFGSGTRLTVV.

To note about this clone: The sample holds other DNA sequences that translate to the same CDR3. The V gene is TRBV9, the J gene TRBJ2-2; possibly TRBD2 for D (7 bases). The germline gives CDR1 SGDLS, CDR2 YYNGEE. Trimming cost V 4 bases and J 1 base, with 11 bases left between them. There are 15 residues in the CDR3. The CDR3 is CASSQRGGNTGELFF. CDR3 nucleotide sequence: TGTGCCAGCAGCCAAAGGGGGGGGAACACCGGGGAGCTGTTTTTT.

This chain links TRBV14 with TRBJ1-3, with no clear D. From germline, CDR1 is SGHDN and CDR2 FVKESK. V lost 1 base and J 7 bases, leaving 17 bases between the germline ends. The CDR3 extends over 16 amino acids. CDR3 DNA: TGTGCCAGCAGCCAAGGGAGGACCCTGGTTGGGAACACCATATATTTT. Residues: CASSQGRTLVGNTIYF. Filled out from reference TRBV14 and TRBJ1-3, the complete variable domain reads EAGVTQFPSHSVIEKGQTVTLRCDPISGHDNLYWYRRVMGKEIKFLLHFVKESKQDESGMPNNRFLAERTGGTYSTLKVQPAELEDSGVYFCASSQGRTLVGNTIYFGEGSWLTVV.

The chain uses TRBV9 and TRBJ1-2; D not certain. CDR1 is SGDLS and CDR2 is YYNGEE in the germline V gene. This CDR3 comprises 15 residues. The ends were cut back, 0 bases at V and 0 bases at J, with 9 bases in the middle. CDR3 sequence: CASSVGSGPNYGYTF. Here the CDR3 DNA reads TGTGCCAGCAGCGTAGGATCAGGCCCTAACTATGGCTACACCTTC.

This clone occurred a few times. The chain is built from TRBV11-2 and TRBJ1-5; TRBD1 is a possible D gene (6 bases). V lost 6 bases to trimming and J lost 5 bases, with 14 bases between them. The CDR3 length is 14 residues. From germline, CDR1 is SGHAT and CDR2 FQNNGV. Here the CDR3 reads CASSFGAGDQPQHF. CDR3 coding DNA: TGTGCCAGCAGTTTTGGGGCAGGGGATCAGCCCCAGCATTTT.

The chain links TRBV7-9 to TRBJ2-5, with 7 bases identical to TRBD2. The CDR3 runs to 16 residues. From germline, CDR1 is SEHNR and CDR2 FQNEAQ (reference sequence). V shed 6 bases and J 5 bases; nucleotides not matched to a gene: 15. CDR3 DNA: TGTGCCAGCAGGCCACCCGGGGGGACGCGCAGGGAGACCCAGTACTTC. Protein: CASRPPGGTRRETQYF.

The chain carries TRBV7-8 and TRBJ2-3; D gene ambiguous. CDR1 SGHVS and CDR2 FQNEAQ come from the germline V gene. CDR3 length equals 15 residues. V lost 1 base to trimming and J lost 1 base, with 9 bases between them. The CDR3 DNA is TGTGCCAGCAGCTTAGGAGACTCCGGCACAGATACGCAGTATTTT. Its protein product is CASSLGDSGTDTQYF.

The chain employs TRBV5-5 and TRBJ2-3; the D gene is possibly TRBD2 (5 bases). The germline CDR1 and CDR2 sequences are SGHKS and YYEKEE (reference sequence). This CDR3 has 20 residues. Deletions cut 4 bases from V and 2 bases from J, with 29 bases between. Here the CDR3 DNA reads TGTGCCAGCAGCCGCCGGGATCTCGACCACCCCCGGGATTACACAGATACGCAGTATTTT. It translates to CASSRRDLDHPRDYTDTQYF.

The rearrangement links TRBV9 to TRBJ2-1; 11 nucleotides align to TRBD2. CDR3 length equals 18 residues. After removal of 0 bases from V and 9 bases from J, the junction contained 14 bases not matched to a gene. CDR1 and CDR2 from the germline V gene are SGDLS and YYNGEE. CDR3 sequence (DNA): TGTGCCAGCAGCGTAGACCCCTACTCTAGCGGGAGGAGGGGTGAGCAGTTCTTC. Translated, it gives CASSVDPYSSGRRGEQFF.

For this clone: A junction end diverges from the germline sequence, so it may reflect a read error. This sequence joins TRBV11-2 and TRBJ2-1, with 10 bases identical to TRBD2. Germline lookup yields CDR1 SGHAT and CDR2 FQNNGV. This CDR3 comprises 15 residues. CDR3 loop: CASRLGLAAYNEQFF. The CDR3 DNA reads TGTGCCAGCAGATTAGGACTAGCGGCTTACAATGAGCAGTTCTTC.

V is TRBV29-1 and J is TRBJ1-2; 10 nucleotides agree with TRBD1. The germline gives CDR1 SQVTM, CDR2 ANQGSEA. The CDR3 sequence is 12 residues long. With 6 bases clipped from V and 5 bases from J, the junction kept 3 bases outside the gene matches. The CDR3 protein is CSVGQGNYGYTF. The CDR3, as DNA: TGCAGCGTGGGACAGGGGAATTATGGCTACACCTTC. Variable domain in full (rest from reference TRBV29-1 and TRBJ1-2): SAVISQKPSRDICQRGTSLTIQCQVDSQVTMMFWYRQQPGQSLTLIATANQGSEATYESGFVIDKFPISRPNLTFSTLTVSNMSPEDSSIYLCSVGQGNYGYTFGSGTRLTVV.

The rearrangement uses TRBV7-2 and TRBJ1-4, with unresolved D. Germline V CDR1 and CDR2: SGHTA, FQGNSA. The V end lost 2 bases, the J end lost 8 bases, and 9 bases lay between the germline ends. The CDR3 spans 13 residues. The CDR3 DNA follows: TGTGCCAGCAGCTTACGTTTGAGGGAAAAACTGTTTTTT. Amino acid sequence: CASSLRLREKLFF.

V is TRBV6-5 and J is TRBJ2-7; D might be TRBD2 (6 bases). The CDR3 totals 13 residues. Germline V gene sequence: CDR1 MNHEY, CDR2 SVGAGI. V was clipped by 7 bases and J by 2 bases, with 12 bases between them. CDR3 region: CASKEGTTYEQYF. The CDR3 DNA reads as TGTGCCAGCAAGGAGGGGACGACCTACGAGCAGTACTTC.

This clone was detected only once. The chain links TRBV14 to TRBJ1-2; TRBD1 matches at 7 bases. The CDR3 consists of 13 residues. The V and J ends lost 7 bases and 4 bases, in that order; junction bases with no gene match: 6. Germline values: CDR1 SGHDN, CDR2 FVKESK. The CDR3 loop is CASTPGQSYGYTF. The CDR3, as DNA: TGTGCCAGCACCCCGGGACAGAGCTATGGCTACACCTTC.

The CDR3 sequence: CASSQDTGAGATNEKLFF. The CDR3 DNA sequence: TGTGCCAGCAGCCAAGACACAGGAGCGGGTGCAACTAATGAAAAACTGTTTTTT. The chain joins TRBV14 to TRBJ1-4; TRBD1 might be the D (5 bases). The CDR3 is 18 amino acids. V lost 0 bases, J lost 0 bases, and 14 bases lay in between. Germline V gives CDR1 SGHDN, CDR2 FVKESK.

This clone was recorded only once. The chain couples TRBV5-6 to TRBJ1-1; TRBD1 matches 10 bases. There are 15 residues in the CDR3. The J segment lost 3 bases and the V segment lost 1 base, leaving 3 bases of the junction unmatched. Germline V gene lookup returns CDR1 SGHDT and CDR2 YYEEEE. The DNA for the CDR3 is TGTGCCAGCAGCTTGCGGGACAGGGGATACACTGAAGCTTTCTTT. This sequence encodes CASSLRDRGYTEAFF. Variable domain in full (rest from reference TRBV5-6 and TRBJ1-1): DAGVTQSPTHLIKTRGQQVTLRCSPKSGHDTVSWYQQALGQGPQFIFQYYEEEERQRGNFPDRFSGHQFPNYSSELNVNALLLGDSALYLCASSLRDRGYTEAFFGQGTRLTVV.

V gene TRBV11-2 combines with J gene TRBJ2-1; TRBD2 agrees at 11 bases. The V and J ends lost 3 bases and 6 bases, in that order; junction bases with no gene match: 7. CDR1 and CDR2 from the germline V gene are SGHAT and FQNNGV. The CDR3 runs 16 residues. The CDR3, as DNA: TGTGCCAGCAGCTTGACCCTAGCGGGAGGTGTCAATGAGCAGTTCTTC. It codes for CASSLTLAGGVNEQFF.

The chain uses TRBV27 and TRBJ2-1; 9 bases map to TRBD2. This CDR3 comprises 15 residues. Trimming removed 2 bases from V and 7 bases from J; junction bases left unmatched: 6. Germline CDR1 MNHEY, CDR2 SMNVEV (reference sequence). In DNA form, the CDR3 reads TGTGCCAGCAGTTTACTAGCGGGGACGACTAATGAGCAGTTCTTC. Residues: CASSLLAGTTNEQFF.

CDR3 nucleotide sequence: TGTGCCAGCAGTTTACCCACTCGGGGGGCAGGTAACACTGAAGCTTTCTTT. It encodes CASSLPTRGAGNTEAFF. V and J are TRBV28 and TRBJ1-1; tentatively, D is TRBD1 (6 bases). The V end was cut by 2 bases, the J end by 2 bases, with 18 bases between. Germline V gives CDR1 MDHEN, CDR2 SYDVKM. The CDR3 has 17 residues.

The chain is built from TRBV3-1 (or the pseudogene TRBV3-2) and TRBJ2-1, with a tentative D call TRBD2 (5 bases). The CDR3 is 13 residues long. V shed 1 base and J shed 15 bases, with 16 bases lying between them. The germline gives CDR1 LGHDT, CDR2 YNNKEL (reference sequence). DNA for the CDR3: TGTGCCAGCAGCCAAGTAGCGTCCCCCAAGGGGTTCTTC. Translation: CASSQVASPKGFF.

This clone was observed a handful of times. The V and J genes are TRBV19 and TRBJ2-5; 9 nucleotides align to TRBD1. This CDR3 spans 20 amino acids. V was clipped by 1 base and J by 2 bases; unmatched bases: 17. The germline CDR1 and CDR2 sequences are LNHDA and SQIVND (reference sequence). CDR3: CASSIGGTGKDLMYQETQYF. The CDR3 DNA follows: TGTGCCAGTAGTATAGGGGGGACAGGGAAGGACCTCATGTATCAAGAGACCCAGTACTTC.

This clone appeared once. V gene TRBV19 combines with J gene TRBJ2-3; tentatively, D is TRBD2 (5 bases). Germline CDR1 is LNHDA and CDR2 is SQIVND (reference sequence). CDR3 length: 14 residues. The V end was cut by 4 bases, the J end by 1 base, with 9 bases between. The CDR3 loop is CASSRRTGTDTQYF. For the CDR3, the DNA is TGTGCCAGTAGTAGGCGGACTGGCACAGATACGCAGTATTTT. The whole variable domain, remainder taken from reference TRBV19 and TRBJ2-3, is DGGITQSPKYLFRKEGQNVTLSCEQNLNHDAMYWYRQDPGQGLRLIYYSQIVNDFQKGDIAEGYSVSREKKESFPLTVTSAQKNPTAFYLCASSRRTGTDTQYFGPGTRLTVL.

The chain links TRBV3-1 (or the pseudogene TRBV3-2) to TRBJ2-2; 8 positions match TRBD2. Per the germline V gene, CDR1 is LGHDT and CDR2 is YNNKEL (reference sequence). CDR3 length: 14 residues. The V gene end was trimmed by 4 bases and the J gene end by 5 bases; junction bases not matched to a gene: 3. CDR3 nucleotide sequence: TGTGCCAGCAGCCCGGTAGCGGGAACCGGGGAGCTGTTTTTT. This codes for CASSPVAGTGELFF.

This clone was observed a few times. This chain links TRBV28 with TRBJ2-7, with 7 bases that match TRBD1. This CDR3 is built from 17 residues. V lost 1 base and J lost 0; bases outside the gene matches: 9. Germline V CDR1 and CDR2: MDHEN, SYDVKM. The CDR3 nucleotides are TGTGCCAGCAGTTTATTTGACCGGGGACAGAGCTCCTACGAGCAGTACTTC. It is translated as CASSLFDRGQSSYEQYF.

The V call is TRBV5-6, the J call TRBJ1-1; tentative D call: TRBD1 (6 bases). Germline lookup yields CDR1 SGHDT and CDR2 YYEEEE. V was cut by 2 bases and J by 5 bases, with 13 bases left in between. The CDR3 sequence is 14 residues long. CDR3 sequence: CASSLRGARTEAFF. The CDR3 DNA reads as TGTGCCAGCAGCTTACGGGGGGCGCGGACTGAAGCTTTCTTT.